These 32 T cell receptor beta chains came from one sample sequenced in a study of blood T cell repertoires in COVID-19. TCRdb keeps only in-frame clones here, not all; method: immunoSEQ multiplex PCR. This table holds approximately 190,000 clones, around 87% found once. Material for sequencing was PBMCs or T cells enriched from blood (not recorded which). The receptors were gathered from a woman aged 40-49 years in a cohort exposed to, infected with or recovered from COVID-19 (not recorded which).

CDR3 in amino acids: CASSLHAGTNYEQYF. The CDR3 DNA follows: TGCGCCAGCAGCTTGCATGCCGGGACTAACTACGAGCAGTACTTC. The gene calls are TRBV5-1 and TRBJ2-7; 7 bases agree with TRBD2. The V and J ends lost 1 base and 3 bases, in that order; junction bases with no gene match: 7. There are 15 residues in the CDR3. Per the germline V gene, CDR1 is SGHRS and CDR2 is YFSETQ.

This clone was found a few times. J is TRBJ1-6 and V is TRBV2, with 7 bases fitting TRBD1. The J segment lost 12 bases and the V segment lost 6 bases, leaving 8 bases of the junction unmatched. Per germline, CDR1 SNHLY and CDR2 FYNNEI. This CDR3 contains 13 residues. The chain's CDR3 is CASSSRQGLPLHF. CDR3 coding DNA: TGTGCCAGCAGCTCTAGACAGGGTCTACCCCTCCACTTT.

The V gene is TRBV15, the J gene TRBJ1-4; perhaps TRBD1 as D (5 bases). The CDR3 length is 13 residues. Germline V lookup: CDR1 LNHNV, CDR2 YYDKDF (reference sequence). Trimming pared 3 bases from V and 7 bases from J, leaving 9 bases between. As DNA, the CDR3 is TGTGCCACCAGCAGGGGGGGGAGTGAAAAACTGTTTTTT. This gives the protein CATSRGGSEKLFF.

DNA of the CDR3: TGTGGGGCGCTAAACTCTGGAAACACCATATATTTT. It yields the protein CGALNSGNTIYF. This rearrangement joins TRBV28 to TRBJ1-3, with D uncertain. Germline V gene data show CDR1 as MDHEN and CDR2 as SYDVKM. This CDR3 is 12 amino acids long.

V usage is TRBV6-5 and J usage is TRBJ2-7, with TRBD1 matching 10 bases. J was trimmed by 6 bases and V by 6 bases; bases with no gene match: 5. Germline CDR1 and CDR2: MNHEY and SVGAGI. The CDR3 consists of 13 residues. This chain's CDR3 is CASRDRGYPEQYF. In DNA form, the CDR3 reads TGTGCCAGCAGGGACAGGGGGTATCCCGAGCAGTACTTC.

The rearrangement joins TRBV4-2 to TRBJ2-5, with a possible D match to TRBD2 (5 bases). V was clipped by 0 bases and J by 5 bases, with 13 bases between them. This CDR3 has 15 amino acids. Germline V gene lookup returns CDR1 LGHNA and CDR2 YNFKEQ. The CDR3 loop is CASSQEGKERETQYF. The CDR3 DNA reads TGTGCCAGCAGCCAAGAAGGGAAGGAGCGGGAGACCCAGTACTTC.

This clone has only one observation. The chain has TRBV5-6 and TRBJ2-1; TRBD2 is a possible D gene (5 bases). Germline V gene data show CDR1 as SGHDT and CDR2 as YYEEEE. V lost 0 bases and J 4 bases, leaving 5 bases between the germline ends. CDR3 length: 13 residues. The CDR3 DNA is TGTGCCAGCAGCTTGGGAGGGTACAATGAGCAGTTCTTC. Protein sequence: CASSLGGYNEQFF.

The CDR3 sequence: CASSAHRGSGGNTIYF. In DNA form, the CDR3 reads TGTGCCAGCAGTGCACACAGGGGGAGTGGTGGAAACACCATATATTTT. This chain connects TRBV6-1 to TRBJ1-3, with 8 nucleotides matching TRBD1. V was clipped by 4 bases and J by 3 bases; unmatched bases: 8. This CDR3 is built from 16 residues. Germline CDR1 MNHNS, CDR2 SASEGT.

The J gene is TRBJ1-1, the V gene TRBV6-5; no clear D gene. The ends were cut back, 0 bases at V and 1 base at J, with 12 bases in the middle. There are 16 residues in the CDR3. Germline values: CDR1 MNHEY, CDR2 SVGAGI. CDR3 in DNA: TGTGCCAGCAGTTACTCGGTGGAAACTAGGAACACTGAAGCTTTCTTT. It encodes CASSYSVETRNTEAFF.

The J gene is TRBJ2-7, the V gene TRBV6-5; D is unclear. This CDR3 is 14 amino acids long. Trimming removed 0 bases at V and 3 bases at J, with 9 bases between. Germline CDR1 and CDR2: MNHEY and SVGAGI. The CDR3 DNA reads TGTGCCAGCAGTTACTCAACAGAAATCTACGAGCAGTACTTC. Translated: CASSYSTEIYEQYF.

This clone occurred once. This sequence joins TRBV10-3 and TRBJ1-1, with a possible D match to TRBD1 (5 bases). Germline CDR1 and CDR2: ENHRY and SYGVKD. Trimming removed 3 bases from V and 3 bases from J, with 8 bases in between. CDR3 size: 13 residues. In DNA form, the CDR3 reads TGTGCCATCAGTGAAGACAGTTACACTGAAGCTTTCTTT. Its protein product is CAISEDSYTEAFF.

This chain connects TRBV6-2 or TRBV6-3 to TRBJ1-2; D call uncertain. CDR3 length equals 16 residues. The V gene's germline CDR1 is MNHEY and CDR2 SVGEGT. Deletions cut 2 bases from V and 3 bases from J, with 16 bases between. The CDR3 DNA reads as TGTGCCAGCAGTTACGAGGGCCTTACTCAATACTATGGCTACACCTTC. Amino acids: CASSYEGLTQYYGYTF.

The V gene is TRBV4-1, the J gene TRBJ2-1; D remains ambiguous. The ends were cut back, 0 bases at V and 3 bases at J, with 15 bases in the middle. This CDR3 is 17 amino acids long. From germline, CDR1 is MGHRA and CDR2 YSYEKL. In nucleotides, the CDR3 is TGCGCCAGCAGCCAAGATGATACCGTGTCGCGCTACAATGAGCAGTTCTTC. Translating gives CASSQDDTVSRYNEQFF.

The chain combines TRBV4-1 with TRBJ2-2; tentatively, D is TRBD1 (6 bases). V was cut by 4 bases and J by 1 base, with 19 bases left in between. The CDR3 length is 18 residues. CDR1 is MGHRA, CDR2 YSYEKL, per germline. The CDR3 sequence: CASSPQGRGQKNTGELFF. The CDR3 nucleotides read TGCGCCAGCAGCCCCCAGGGCAGGGGTCAGAAGAACACCGGGGAGCTGTTTTTT.

V is TRBV2 and J is TRBJ2-5; 7 bases line up with TRBD2. Trimming removed 7 bases from V and 3 bases from J; junction bases left unmatched: 20. In germline, CDR1 is SNHLY, CDR2 FYNNEI. The CDR3 contains 18 residues. The CDR3, as DNA: TGTGCCAGCAACCGGCAAATTCCGCGGGGGACCCTAAAAGAGACCCAGTACTTC. Its protein is CASNRQIPRGTLKETQYF.

The chain recombines TRBV7-9 with TRBJ1-5; perhaps TRBD1 as D (5 bases). This CDR3 is built from 15 residues. Germline V gene lookup returns CDR1 SEHNR and CDR2 FQNEAQ (reference sequence). V lost 3 bases and J lost 7, with 16 bases in between. CDR3 residues: CASSLGEGTGQPQHF. The CDR3, as DNA: TGTGCCAGCAGCTTGGGGGAGGGGACGGGGCAGCCCCAGCATTTT.

The count of this clone is one. The chain uses TRBV7-6 and TRBJ2-7, with TRBD1 matching over 10 bases. This CDR3 has 15 residues. The V gene's germline CDR1 is SGHVS and CDR2 FNYEAQ. The trim removed 5 bases at V and 2 bases at J, leaving 6 bases unmatched. CDR3 region: CASSLGTGETYEQYF. As DNA, the CDR3 is TGTGCCAGCAGCCTCGGGACAGGGGAAACCTACGAGCAGTACTTC.

A single count supports this clone. The genes are TRBV5-4 and TRBJ1-4, with 8 bases identical to TRBD1. CDR1 is SGHNT, CDR2 YYREEE, per germline (reference sequence). The CDR3 sequence is 13 residues long. V trimming: 3 bases; J trimming: 6 bases; junction bases outside the gene matches: 1. DNA of the CDR3: TGTGCCAGCAGCTCACAGGGGGATGAAAAACTGTTTTTT. It codes for CASSSQGDEKLFF.

This chain links TRBV5-5 with TRBJ1-2; 11 bases agree with TRBD1. Germline V lookup: CDR1 SGHKS, CDR2 YYEKEE (reference sequence). J lost 8 bases, V lost 3 bases, and 9 bases had no gene match. The CDR3 extends over 15 amino acids. CDR3 nucleotide sequence: TGTGCCAGCAGCTCGGAAGGGACAGGGGGGCCAGGCTACACCTTC. Amino acids: CASSSEGTGGPGYTF.

V usage is TRBV3-1 (or the pseudogene TRBV3-2) and J usage is TRBJ2-3, with D tentatively TRBD1 (6 bases). From germline, CDR1 is LGHDT and CDR2 YNNKEL (reference sequence). This CDR3 is built from 15 residues. Trimming cost V 5 bases and J 0 bases, with 12 bases left between them. The CDR3 spells CASSYSGQSTDTQYF. In DNA form, the CDR3 reads TGTGCCAGCAGCTACTCAGGACAGAGCACAGATACGCAGTATTTT.

V and J are TRBV13 and TRBJ1-1, with D maybe TRBD1 (5 bases). Deletions cut 4 bases from V and 7 bases from J, with 7 bases between. The CDR3 loop spans 11 amino acids. CDR1 and CDR2 from the germline V gene are PRHDT and FYEKMQ (reference sequence). Here the CDR3 DNA reads TGTGCCAGCAGCTCAGGGTATGAAGCTTTCTTT. Translating it yields CASSSGYEAFF.

The CDR3 coding sequence is TGTGCCAGCAGCTTGGGGGCTGGGATCGGCACCGGGGAGCTGTTTTTT. Translating gives CASSLGAGIGTGELFF. V gene TRBV13 combines with J gene TRBJ2-2; tentative D call: TRBD1 (6 bases). Germline V gives CDR1 PRHDT, CDR2 FYEKMQ (reference sequence). This CDR3 spans 16 amino acids. V gave up 3 bases and J gave up 4 bases, with 15 bases separating them.

V gene TRBV7-9 combines with J gene TRBJ1-3, with 7 bases matching TRBD1. Unmatched junction bases numbered 3, after V lost 4 bases and J lost 0 bases. CDR3 length equals 15 residues. Germline V gene lookup returns CDR1 SEHNR and CDR2 FQNEAQ (reference sequence). CDR3 sequence: CASSSGTDSGNTIYF. The CDR3 bases are TGTGCCAGCAGCTCCGGGACAGACTCTGGAAACACCATATATTTT.

The chain links TRBV29-1 to TRBJ2-4, with TRBD2 as a possible D gene (6 bases). Trimming stripped 6 bases from V and 0 bases from J, with 12 bases between. The germline gives CDR1 SQVTM, CDR2 ANQGSEA. CDR3 size: 14 residues. Here the CDR3 DNA reads TGCAGCGTCGTCTCCGGGAGAGCCAAAAACATTCAGTACTTC. Translation gives CSVVSGRAKNIQYF.

V gene TRBV11-2 combines with J gene TRBJ2-2, with TRBD1 matching over 12 bases. V lost 6 bases and J lost 4; bases outside the gene matches: 12. The CDR3 totals 18 residues. Germline V gene data show CDR1 as SGHAT and CDR2 as FQNNGV. The DNA of the CDR3 is TGTGCCAGCAGAGCACTTCCGGGACAGGGGGCTGTCACCGGGGAGCTGTTTTTT. This sequence encodes CASRALPGQGAVTGELFF.

V and J are TRBV9 and TRBJ1-6; 7 positions match TRBD1. V trimming: 4 bases; J trimming: 0 bases; junction bases outside the gene matches: 10. Germline lookup yields CDR1 SGDLS and CDR2 YYNGEE. The CDR3 spans 18 residues. CDR3 loop: CASSNQGGSGSYNSPLHF. The CDR3 DNA follows: TGTGCCAGCAGCAATCAGGGGGGAAGCGGCTCCTATAATTCACCCCTCCACTTT.

This rearrangement joins TRBV9 to TRBJ1-3; 7 bases are shared with TRBD1. The germline CDR1 and CDR2 sequences are SGDLS and YYNGEE. V shed 5 bases, J shed 1 base, and the junction held 18 bases outside the gene matches. The length of the CDR3 is 19 residues. The CDR3 region is CASSERAGTAVRSGNTIYF. Here the CDR3 DNA reads TGTGCCAGCAGTGAGCGAGCAGGGACAGCCGTCCGTTCTGGAAACACCATATATTTT.

This sequence joins TRBV7-2 and TRBJ2-7, with 9 bases lining up with TRBD1. This CDR3 spans 18 amino acids. Germline assignment: CDR1 SGHTA and CDR2 FQGNSA. V lost 4 bases to trimming and J lost 4 bases; unmatched junction nucleotides: 17. The CDR3 protein is CASSSRVTRDRVLYEQYF. CDR3 DNA sequence: TGTGCCAGCAGCTCGAGGGTGACGCGGGACAGGGTGTTATACGAGCAGTACTTC. Based on the CDR3 plus reference TRBV7-2 and TRBJ2-7, the full variable domain is GAGVSQSPSNKVTEKGKDVELRCDPISGHTALYWYRQSLGQGLEFLIYFQGNSAPDKSGLPSDRFSAERTGGSVSTLTIQRTQQEDSAVYLCASSSRVTRDRVLYEQYFGPGTRLTVT.

This sequence joins TRBV24-1 and TRBJ1-2; 7 nucleotides line up with TRBD1. There are 16 residues in the CDR3. J lost 2 bases, V lost 3 bases, and 8 bases had no gene match. Germline V gene data show CDR1 as KGHDR and CDR2 as SFDVKD. CDR3 coding DNA: TGTGCCACCAGTGATCCCTCCATACAGGGGAACTATGGCTACACCTTC. Its translation: CATSDPSIQGNYGYTF.

This chain joins TRBV21-1 and TRBJ1-1. TRBV21-1 is given as a pseudogene. The CDR3 loop spans 16 amino acids. The CDR3: CASSTFEISSPTEAFF. CDR3 bases: TGTGCCAGCAGCACATTCGAGATCTCCTCCCCCACTGAAGCTTTCTTT.

The chain recombines TRBV7-8 with TRBJ2-1; TRBD2 aligns across 7 bases. The CDR3 spans 15 residues. After removal of 4 bases from V and 10 bases from J, the junction contained 13 bases not matched to a gene. In germline, CDR1 is SGHVS, CDR2 FQNEAQ. The CDR3 is CASSWGGSHSREQFF. CDR3 nucleotides: TGTGCCAGCAGCTGGGGGGGTTCCCACAGTCGGGAGCAGTTCTTC.

This chain joins TRBV5-6 and TRBJ1-3; a possible D gene is TRBD1 (6 bases). CDR1 is SGHDT, CDR2 YYEEEE, per germline. Trimming pared 0 bases from V and 2 bases from J, leaving 12 bases between. This CDR3 region has 16 residues. The CDR3 here is CASSLGRGRTGNTIYF. CDR3 DNA sequence: TGTGCCAGCAGCTTGGGGCGGGGGCGGACTGGAAACACCATATATTTT. The complete variable domain, with remaining parts taken from reference TRBV5-6 and TRBJ1-3, reads DAGVTQSPTHLIKTRGQQVTLRCSPKSGHDTVSWYQQALGQGPQFIFQYYEEEERQRGNFPDRFSGHQFPNYSSELNVNALLLGDSALYLCASSLGRGRTGNTIYFGEGSWLTVV.